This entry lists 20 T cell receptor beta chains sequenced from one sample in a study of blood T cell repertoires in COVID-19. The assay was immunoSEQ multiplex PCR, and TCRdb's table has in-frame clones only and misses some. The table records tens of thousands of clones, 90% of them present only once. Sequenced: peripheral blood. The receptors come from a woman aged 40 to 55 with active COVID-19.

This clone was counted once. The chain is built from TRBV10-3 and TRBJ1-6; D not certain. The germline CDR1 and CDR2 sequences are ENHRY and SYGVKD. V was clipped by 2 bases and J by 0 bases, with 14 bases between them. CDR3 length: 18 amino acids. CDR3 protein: CAISERLTLNSYNSPLHF. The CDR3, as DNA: TGTGCCATCAGTGAGCGGTTAACCCTCAACTCCTATAATTCACCCCTCCACTTT.

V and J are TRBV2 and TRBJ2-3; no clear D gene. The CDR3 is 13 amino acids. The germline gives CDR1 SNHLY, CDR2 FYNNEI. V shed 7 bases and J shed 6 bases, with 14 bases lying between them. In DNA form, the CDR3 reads TGTGCCAGCATTAGTCTGCGGTCGGATACGCAGTATTTT. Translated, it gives CASISLRSDTQYF.

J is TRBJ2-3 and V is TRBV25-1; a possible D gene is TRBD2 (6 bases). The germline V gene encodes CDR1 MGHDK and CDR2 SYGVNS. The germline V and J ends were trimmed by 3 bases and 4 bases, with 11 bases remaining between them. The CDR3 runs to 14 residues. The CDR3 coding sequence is TGTGCCAGCAGTGAGATCGGGGGTGCAGATACGCAGTATTTT. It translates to CASSEIGGADTQYF.

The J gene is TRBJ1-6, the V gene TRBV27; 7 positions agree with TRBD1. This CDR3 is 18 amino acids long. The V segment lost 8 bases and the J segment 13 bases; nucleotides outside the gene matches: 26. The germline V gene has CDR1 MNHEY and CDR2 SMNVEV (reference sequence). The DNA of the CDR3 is TGTGCCAGCCGCACCCCAGGAGCTAAGGACAGGAAGGGGGTCCCCCTCCACTTT. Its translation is CASRTPGAKDRKGVPLHF.

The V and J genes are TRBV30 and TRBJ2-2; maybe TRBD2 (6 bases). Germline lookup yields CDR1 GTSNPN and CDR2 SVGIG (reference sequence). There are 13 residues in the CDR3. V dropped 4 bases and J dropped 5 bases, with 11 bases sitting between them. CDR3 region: CAWNGGLTGELFF. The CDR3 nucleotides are TGTGCCTGGAACGGGGGTTTGACCGGGGAGCTGTTTTTT.

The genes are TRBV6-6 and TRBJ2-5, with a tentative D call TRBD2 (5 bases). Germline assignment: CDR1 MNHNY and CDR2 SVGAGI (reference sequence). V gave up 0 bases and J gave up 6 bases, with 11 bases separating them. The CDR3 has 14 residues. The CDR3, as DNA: TGTGCCAGCAGTTACTCGGAGGTCGAGCAGACCCAGTACTTC. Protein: CASSYSEVEQTQYF.

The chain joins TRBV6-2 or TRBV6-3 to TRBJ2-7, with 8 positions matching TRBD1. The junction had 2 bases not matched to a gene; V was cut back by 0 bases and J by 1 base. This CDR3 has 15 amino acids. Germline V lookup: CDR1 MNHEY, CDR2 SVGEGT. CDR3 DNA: TGTGCCAGCAGTTACTCGGGACAGGCATCCTACGAGCAGTACTTC. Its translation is CASSYSGQASYEQYF.

The CDR3 DNA is TGCGCCAGCAGCTTATCTAGCGGGGTTGCTACGCAGTATTTT. Translated, it gives CASSLSSGVATQYF. The chain is built from TRBV5-1 and TRBJ2-3; 9 nucleotides match TRBD2. J gave up 8 bases and V 2 bases, and 6 bases lay outside the gene matches. CDR1 is SGHRS and CDR2 is YFSETQ in the germline V gene. The CDR3 runs 14 residues.

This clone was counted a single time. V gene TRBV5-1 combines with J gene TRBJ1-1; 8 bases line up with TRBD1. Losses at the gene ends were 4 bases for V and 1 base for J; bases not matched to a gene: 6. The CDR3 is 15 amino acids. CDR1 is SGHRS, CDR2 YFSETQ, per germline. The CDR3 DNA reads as TGCGCCAGCAGCCTATCCGGGACAGGGAACACTGAAGCTTTCTTT. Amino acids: CASSLSGTGNTEAFF.

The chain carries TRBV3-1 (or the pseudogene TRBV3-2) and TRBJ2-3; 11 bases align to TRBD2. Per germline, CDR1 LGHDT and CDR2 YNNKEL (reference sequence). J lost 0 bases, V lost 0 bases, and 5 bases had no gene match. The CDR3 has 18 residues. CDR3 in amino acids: CASSQDTSGGFSTDTQYF. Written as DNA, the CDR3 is TGTGCCAGCAGCCAAGATACTAGCGGGGGTTTTAGCACAGATACGCAGTATTTT.

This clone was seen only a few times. CDR3 loop: CASSLSFGQYNEQFF. CDR3 sequence (DNA): TGTGCCAGCAGCTTATCGTTTGGACAGTACAATGAGCAGTTCTTC. The chain uses TRBV7-2 and TRBJ2-1, with D perhaps TRBD1 (6 bases). V was clipped by 2 bases and J by 4 bases, with 12 bases between them. Germline V gene sequence: CDR1 SGHTA, CDR2 FQGNSA. The CDR3 length is 15 residues.

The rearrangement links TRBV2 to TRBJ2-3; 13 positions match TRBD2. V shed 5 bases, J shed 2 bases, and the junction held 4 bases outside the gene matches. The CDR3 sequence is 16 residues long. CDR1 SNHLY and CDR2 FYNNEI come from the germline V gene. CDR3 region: CASSPGLAGFTDTQYF. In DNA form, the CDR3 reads TGTGCCAGCAGTCCGGGACTAGCGGGGTTCACAGATACGCAGTATTTT.

The CDR3 nucleotides read TGTGCCACCAGCAGACATGGGACAGACAGCTCCTACGAGCAGTACTTC. Encoded protein: CATSRHGTDSSYEQYF. This chain uses TRBV15 with TRBJ2-7, with 7 bases that match TRBD1. Germline-derived CDR1 and CDR2 are LNHNV and YYDKDF (reference sequence). The V gene end was trimmed by 2 bases and the J gene end by 0 bases; junction bases not matched to a gene: 7. The CDR3 totals 16 residues.

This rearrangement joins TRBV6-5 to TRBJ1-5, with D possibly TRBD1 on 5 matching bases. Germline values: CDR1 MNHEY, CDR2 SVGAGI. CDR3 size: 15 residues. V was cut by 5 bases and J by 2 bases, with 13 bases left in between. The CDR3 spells CASSPGSSGNQPQHF. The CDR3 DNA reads TGTGCCAGCAGTCCAGGGTCTTCGGGCAATCAGCCCCAGCATTTT.

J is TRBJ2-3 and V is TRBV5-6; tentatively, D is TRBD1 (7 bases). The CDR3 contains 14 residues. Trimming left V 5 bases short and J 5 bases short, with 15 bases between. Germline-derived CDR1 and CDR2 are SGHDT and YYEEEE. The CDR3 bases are TGTGCCAGCAGTAACAGGGGAGCGGGAGATACGCAGTATTTT. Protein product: CASSNRGAGDTQYF.

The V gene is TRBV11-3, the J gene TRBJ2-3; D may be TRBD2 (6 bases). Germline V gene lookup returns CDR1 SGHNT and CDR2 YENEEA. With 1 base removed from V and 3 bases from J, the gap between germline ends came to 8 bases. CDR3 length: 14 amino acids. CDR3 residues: CASSLGGTTDTQYF. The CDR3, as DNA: TGTGCCAGCAGCTTAGGAGGGACTACAGATACGCAGTATTTT.

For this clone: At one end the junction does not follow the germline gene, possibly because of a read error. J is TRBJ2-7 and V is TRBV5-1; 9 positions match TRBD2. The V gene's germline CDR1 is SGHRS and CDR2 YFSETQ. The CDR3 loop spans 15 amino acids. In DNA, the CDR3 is TGCGCCCGCAGCCGGGCGGGGCGGGGGGGCTACGAGCAGTACTTC. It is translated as CARSRAGRGGYEQYF.

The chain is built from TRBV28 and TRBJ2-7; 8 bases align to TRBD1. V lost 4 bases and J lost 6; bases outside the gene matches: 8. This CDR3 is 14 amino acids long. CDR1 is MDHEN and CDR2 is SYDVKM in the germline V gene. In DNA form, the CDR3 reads TGTGCCAGCAGTTACAGGGGGGCAACGCGCGAGCAGTACTTC. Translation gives CASSYRGATREQYF.

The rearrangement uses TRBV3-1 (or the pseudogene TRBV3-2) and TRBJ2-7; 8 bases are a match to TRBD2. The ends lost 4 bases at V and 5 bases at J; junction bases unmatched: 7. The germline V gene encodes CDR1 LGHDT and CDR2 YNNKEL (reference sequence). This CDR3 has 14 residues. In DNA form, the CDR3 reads TGTGCCAGCAGCCTCCCACTAGCGGTCCACGAGCAGTACTTC. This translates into CASSLPLAVHEQYF.

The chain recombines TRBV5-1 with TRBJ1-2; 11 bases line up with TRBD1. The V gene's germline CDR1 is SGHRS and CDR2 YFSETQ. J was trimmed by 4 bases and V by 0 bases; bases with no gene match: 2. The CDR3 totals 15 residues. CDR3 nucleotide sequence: TGCGCCAGCAGCTTGGAAGGGACAGGGGGCTATGGCTACACCTTC. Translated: CASSLEGTGGYGYTF.